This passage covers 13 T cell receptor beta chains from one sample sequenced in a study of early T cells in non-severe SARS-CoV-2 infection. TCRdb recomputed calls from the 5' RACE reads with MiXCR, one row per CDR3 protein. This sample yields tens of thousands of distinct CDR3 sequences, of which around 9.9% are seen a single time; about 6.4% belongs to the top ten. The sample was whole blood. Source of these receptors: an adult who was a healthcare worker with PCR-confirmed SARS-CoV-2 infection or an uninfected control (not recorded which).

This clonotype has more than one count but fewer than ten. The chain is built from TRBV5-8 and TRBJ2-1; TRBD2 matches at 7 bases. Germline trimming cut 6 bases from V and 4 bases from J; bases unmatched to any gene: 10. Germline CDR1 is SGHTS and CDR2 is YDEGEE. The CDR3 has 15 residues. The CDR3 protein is CASNSLAGVYNEQFF. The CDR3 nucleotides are TGTGCCAGCAACTCTTTAGCGGGTGTATACAATGAGCAGTTCTTC.

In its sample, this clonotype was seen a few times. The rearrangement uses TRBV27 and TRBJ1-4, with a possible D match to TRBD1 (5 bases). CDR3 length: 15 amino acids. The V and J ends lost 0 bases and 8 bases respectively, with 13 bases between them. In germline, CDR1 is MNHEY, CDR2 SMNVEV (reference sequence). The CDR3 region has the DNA TGTGCCAGCAGTTTATCCGCGGGGCCGTTAGAAAAACTGTTTTTT. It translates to CASSLSAGPLEKLFF.

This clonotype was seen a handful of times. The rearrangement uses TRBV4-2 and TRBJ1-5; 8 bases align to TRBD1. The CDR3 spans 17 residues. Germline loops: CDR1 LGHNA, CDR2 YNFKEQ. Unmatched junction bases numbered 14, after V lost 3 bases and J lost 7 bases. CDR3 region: CASSHPRSRGREQPQHF. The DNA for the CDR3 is TGTGCCAGCAGCCATCCTCGATCCAGGGGGCGCGAACAGCCCCAGCATTTT.

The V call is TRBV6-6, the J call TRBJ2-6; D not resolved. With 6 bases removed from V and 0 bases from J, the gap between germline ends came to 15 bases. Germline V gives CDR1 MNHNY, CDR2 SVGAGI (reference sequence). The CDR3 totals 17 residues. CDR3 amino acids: CASRSPQGRSGANVLTF. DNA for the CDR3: TGTGCCAGCAGGTCCCCACAAGGGCGCTCTGGGGCCAACGTCCTGACTTTC.

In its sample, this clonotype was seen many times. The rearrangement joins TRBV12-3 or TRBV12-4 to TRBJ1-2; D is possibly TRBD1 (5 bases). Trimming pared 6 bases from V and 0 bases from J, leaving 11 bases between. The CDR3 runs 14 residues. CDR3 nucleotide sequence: TGTGCCAGCAGCCCCTGGGGGGCTAACTATGGCTACACCTTC. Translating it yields CASSPWGANYGYTF.

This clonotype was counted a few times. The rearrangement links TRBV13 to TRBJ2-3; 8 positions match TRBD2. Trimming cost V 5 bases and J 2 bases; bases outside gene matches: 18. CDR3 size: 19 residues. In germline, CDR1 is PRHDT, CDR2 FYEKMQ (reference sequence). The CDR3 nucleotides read TGTGCCAGCAGCACCGGGGGACTAGAACGGGGACGTTTCACAGATACGCAGTATTTT. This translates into CASSTGGLERGRFTDTQYF.

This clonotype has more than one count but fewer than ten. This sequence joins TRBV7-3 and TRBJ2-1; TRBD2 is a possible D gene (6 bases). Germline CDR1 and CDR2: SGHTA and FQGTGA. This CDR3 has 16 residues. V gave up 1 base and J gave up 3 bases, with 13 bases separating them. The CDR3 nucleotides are TGTGCCAGCAGCTTAAGCGTCGGCGGGATCTACAATGAGCAGTTCTTC. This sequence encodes CASSLSVGGIYNEQFF.

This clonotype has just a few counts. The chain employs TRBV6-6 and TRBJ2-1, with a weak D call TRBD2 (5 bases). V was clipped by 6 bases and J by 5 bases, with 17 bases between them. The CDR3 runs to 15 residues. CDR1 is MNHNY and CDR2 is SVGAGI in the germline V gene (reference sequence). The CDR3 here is CASSDGSSGHNEQFF. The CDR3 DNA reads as TGTGCCAGCAGCGACGGGTCCAGCGGCCACAATGAGCAGTTCTTC.

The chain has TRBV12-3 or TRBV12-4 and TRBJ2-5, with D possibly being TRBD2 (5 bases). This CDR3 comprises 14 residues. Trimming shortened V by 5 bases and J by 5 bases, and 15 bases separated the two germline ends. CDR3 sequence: CASSTRISGETQYF. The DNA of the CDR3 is TGTGCCAGCAGTACTCGGATATCGGGGGAGACCCAGTACTTC.

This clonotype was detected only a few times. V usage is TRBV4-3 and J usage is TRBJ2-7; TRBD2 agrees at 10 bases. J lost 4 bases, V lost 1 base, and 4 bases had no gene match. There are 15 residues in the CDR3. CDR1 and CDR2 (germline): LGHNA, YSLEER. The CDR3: CASSQVTSGDYEQYF. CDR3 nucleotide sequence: TGCGCCAGCAGCCAAGTAACTAGCGGGGATTACGAGCAGTACTTC.

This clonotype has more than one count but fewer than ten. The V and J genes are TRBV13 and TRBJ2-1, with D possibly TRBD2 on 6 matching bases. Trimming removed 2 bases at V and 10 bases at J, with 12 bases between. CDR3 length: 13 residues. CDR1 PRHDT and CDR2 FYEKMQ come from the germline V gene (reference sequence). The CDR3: CASSLTRGNEQFF. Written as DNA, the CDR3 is TGTGCCAGCAGCTTAACCCGGGGGAACGAGCAGTTCTTC.

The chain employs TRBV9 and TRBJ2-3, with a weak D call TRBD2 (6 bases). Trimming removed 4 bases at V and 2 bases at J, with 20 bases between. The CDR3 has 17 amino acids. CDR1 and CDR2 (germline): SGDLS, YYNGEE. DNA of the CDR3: TGTGCCAGCAGCCGGGGACTCACTACAGGCAACACAGATACGCAGTATTTT. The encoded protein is CASSRGLTTGNTDTQYF.

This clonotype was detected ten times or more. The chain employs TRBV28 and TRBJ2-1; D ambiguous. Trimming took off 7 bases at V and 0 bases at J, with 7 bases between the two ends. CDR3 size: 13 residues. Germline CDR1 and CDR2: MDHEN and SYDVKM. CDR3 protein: CASKSPSYNEQFF. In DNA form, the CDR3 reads TGTGCCAGCAAATCGCCCTCCTACAATGAGCAGTTCTTC. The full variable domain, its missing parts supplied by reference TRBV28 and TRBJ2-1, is DVKVTQSSRYLVKRTGEKVFLECVQDMDHENMFWYRQDPGLGLRLIYFSYDVKMKEKGDIPEGYSVSREKKERFSLILESASTNQTSMYLCASKSPSYNEQFFGPGTRLTVL.